This is a list of T cell receptor beta chains from one sample in a study of CD8 T cells in Susac syndrome. TCRdb independently ran MiXCR on the immunoSEQ multiplex PCR reads; one entry per CDR3 protein. The table has around 190,000 distinct CDR3 sequences, approximately 94% seen once. Sequenced sample: CD4+ T cells from PBMCs. These TCRs come from a human donor with Susac syndrome. Both conserved end residues are part of each CDR3. Each record gives: CDR3 DNA, CDR3 protein, D gene, J gene, V gene, clone size. D genes are given only for firm matches. Part of the rows lack a size; the others show once, few, many or a class for expanded clones.

CDR3nt: TGTGCCAGCAGCCAACGCAGGAGCACTGAAGCTTTCTTT
CDR3aa: CASSQRRSTEAFF
d_gene: -
j_gene: TRBJ1-1
v_gene: TRBV3-1
abundance: -

CDR3nt: TGCAGCGTTGTAGGAGGGGGCCTGGGCTATGGCTACACCTTC
CDR3aa: CSVVGGGLGYGYTF
d_gene: TRBD1
j_gene: TRBJ1-2
v_gene: TRBV29-1
abundance: -

CDR3nt: TGTGCCAGCAGTTTGACTGGACAGGGCCGGGGGACCCAGTACTTC
CDR3aa: CASSLTGQGRGTQYF
d_gene: TRBD1
j_gene: TRBJ2-5
v_gene: TRBV27
abundance: -

CDR3nt: TGCAGTGCCACGGACAGGGTGGGAGAGACCCAGTACTTC
CDR3aa: CSATDRVGETQYF
d_gene: TRBD1
j_gene: TRBJ2-5
v_gene: TRBV20-1
abundance: -

CDR3nt: TGTGCCAGCAGCTTGTCAGGGCGGGGCGAGCAGTACTTC
CDR3aa: CASSLSGRGEQYF
d_gene: -
j_gene: TRBJ2-7
v_gene: TRBV13
abundance: -

CDR3nt: TGTGCCAGCAGCTCCAGGGGGACTAACTATGGCTACACCTTC
CDR3aa: CASSSRGTNYGYTF
d_gene: TRBD1
j_gene: TRBJ1-2
v_gene: TRBV7-9
abundance: few

CDR3nt: TGTGCCAGCAGCTCCGGGGACGAGACCCAGTACTTC
CDR3aa: CASSSGDETQYF
d_gene: -
j_gene: TRBJ2-5
v_gene: TRBV5-4
abundance: -

CDR3nt: TGCAGTGCTGGGGAGACTAGCGGGGTTGAGACCCAGTACTTC
CDR3aa: CSAGETSGVETQYF
d_gene: TRBD2
j_gene: TRBJ2-5
v_gene: TRBV20-1
abundance: -

CDR3nt: TGCGCCAGCAGTTACTATGACGGGACCGGGGAGCTGTTTTTT
CDR3aa: CASSYYDGTGELFF
d_gene: -
j_gene: TRBJ2-2
v_gene: TRBV5-1
abundance: -

CDR3nt: TGTGCCACCAGCAGAGACCGATCCCAGCCCCAGCATTTT
CDR3aa: CATSRDRSQPQHF
d_gene: -
j_gene: TRBJ1-5
v_gene: TRBV15
abundance: -

CDR3nt: TGTGCCAGCAGTAAAGGACAGCGCACAGATACGCAGTATTTT
CDR3aa: CASSKGQRTDTQYF
d_gene: -
j_gene: TRBJ2-3
v_gene: TRBV6-6
abundance: -

CDR3nt: TGTGCCAGCAGCCTCGGGGGCAGAAATGAAAAACTGTTTTTT
CDR3aa: CASSLGGRNEKLFF
d_gene: -
j_gene: TRBJ1-4
v_gene: TRBV7-2
abundance: -

CDR3nt: TGCAGTGCAGGACTAGCGGGGGGGGTTCAAGAGACCCAGTACTTC
CDR3aa: CSAGLAGGVQETQYF
d_gene: TRBD2
j_gene: TRBJ2-5
v_gene: TRBV20-1
abundance: once

CDR3nt: TGTGCCAGCTCACGACTACTTAGCGGGGGGCCGACGAATGAGCAGTTCTTC
CDR3aa: CASSRLLSGGPTNEQFF
d_gene: TRBD2
j_gene: TRBJ2-1
v_gene: TRBV18
abundance: -

CDR3nt: TGTGCCAGCAGTTACGCGGCCCCCGGAGGACTAGCGGGGAGGACAGATACGCAGTATTTT
CDR3aa: CASSYAAPGGLAGRTDTQYF
d_gene: TRBD2
j_gene: TRBJ2-3
v_gene: TRBV6-5
abundance: -

CDR3nt: TGCAGTGCTACGGGACTAGCGGGGACACAAGAGACCCAGTACTTC
CDR3aa: CSATGLAGTQETQYF
d_gene: TRBD2
j_gene: TRBJ2-5
v_gene: TRBV20-1
abundance: -

CDR3nt: TGTGCCATCAAGGGAGGCGGCACAGATACGCAGTATTTT
CDR3aa: CAIKGGGTDTQYF
d_gene: -
j_gene: TRBJ2-3
v_gene: TRBV10-3
abundance: -

CDR3nt: TGCAGCGTTTCCCGGACAGGGGCAGATACGCAGTATTTT
CDR3aa: CSVSRTGADTQYF
d_gene: TRBD1
j_gene: TRBJ2-3
v_gene: TRBV29-1
abundance: -

CDR3nt: TGTGCCACCACTGAAGGGAACACCGGGGAGCTGTTTTTT
CDR3aa: CATTEGNTGELFF
d_gene: -
j_gene: TRBJ2-2
v_gene: TRBV15
abundance: -

CDR3nt: TGTGCCAGCAGCTCAAATAGGGCTTTTGGCTACACCTTC
CDR3aa: CASSSNRAFGYTF
d_gene: -
j_gene: TRBJ1-2
v_gene: TRBV7-8
abundance: -

CDR3nt: TGCAGTGCTTTCCCCGGGACTCCTTACAATGAGCAGTTCTTC
CDR3aa: CSAFPGTPYNEQFF
d_gene: -
j_gene: TRBJ2-1
v_gene: TRBV20-1
abundance: -

CDR3nt: TGTGCCAGCAGCGGCCGACAGGCGAACACCGGGGAGCTGTTTTTT
CDR3aa: CASSGRQANTGELFF
d_gene: -
j_gene: TRBJ2-2
v_gene: TRBV7-9
abundance: -

CDR3nt: TGTGCCAGCAGTTACCCACCAGACGGAGGGGCAGGTAATTCACCCCTCCACTTT
CDR3aa: CASSYPPDGGAGNSPLHF
d_gene: -
j_gene: TRBJ1-6
v_gene: TRBV6-5
abundance: -

CDR3nt: TGCGCCAGCAGCTTCGACGGGACAAATTTTAGTGGCTACACCTTC
CDR3aa: CASSFDGTNFSGYTF
d_gene: -
j_gene: TRBJ1-2
v_gene: TRBV5-1
abundance: -

CDR3nt: TGTGCCAGCAGTCCTACCGGCACAGGGGGCTCCTACGAGCAGTACTTC
CDR3aa: CASSPTGTGGSYEQYF
d_gene: TRBD1
j_gene: TRBJ2-7
v_gene: TRBV5-4
abundance: -

CDR3nt: TGCAGTGCTAATGTGAGAATCTCCTATAATTCACCCCTCCACTTT
CDR3aa: CSANVRISYNSPLHF
d_gene: -
j_gene: TRBJ1-6
v_gene: TRBV20-1
abundance: -

CDR3nt: TGCAGCGTTCAAGGGACAGGGACTGGGGAGCAGTACTTC
CDR3aa: CSVQGTGTGEQYF
d_gene: TRBD1
j_gene: TRBJ2-7
v_gene: TRBV29-1
abundance: -

CDR3nt: TGTGCCAGCAGTTTAATCCATCGTACAGGGGGAAATGGCTACACCTTC
CDR3aa: CASSLIHRTGGNGYTF
d_gene: TRBD1
j_gene: TRBJ1-2
v_gene: TRBV12-3/TRBV12-4
abundance: -

CDR3nt: TGCAGCGTCGAGGGACAGGGTGAAAAACTGTTTTTT
CDR3aa: CSVEGQGEKLFF
d_gene: TRBD1
j_gene: TRBJ1-4
v_gene: TRBV29-1
abundance: -

CDR3nt: TGCAGCGTTTATCAGGGGCGCTTAGAGACCCAGTACTTC
CDR3aa: CSVYQGRLETQYF
d_gene: -
j_gene: TRBJ2-5
v_gene: TRBV29-1
abundance: -

CDR3nt: TGTGCCAGCTCACCACCGACAGGTGAGGGTCACGAGCAGTACTTC
CDR3aa: CASSPPTGEGHEQYF
d_gene: -
j_gene: TRBJ2-7
v_gene: TRBV18
abundance: once

CDR3nt: TGCGCCAGCAGTCAGGAAGGTGAGCAGTTCTTC
CDR3aa: CASSQEGEQFF
d_gene: -
j_gene: TRBJ2-1
v_gene: TRBV5-1
abundance: -

CDR3nt: TGTGCCAGCAGTTCCGGGGGGACAGGGAGCCCAGATACGCAGTATTTT
CDR3aa: CASSSGGTGSPDTQYF
d_gene: TRBD1
j_gene: TRBJ2-3
v_gene: TRBV12-3/TRBV12-4
abundance: -

CDR3nt: TGTGCCACCAGCCCCCGGCCCACCTACAATGAGCAGTTCTTC
CDR3aa: CATSPRPTYNEQFF
d_gene: -
j_gene: TRBJ2-1
v_gene: TRBV15
abundance: -

CDR3nt: TGTGCCAGCAGCTTGAGGGGGCCGACAGATACGCAGTATTTT
CDR3aa: CASSLRGPTDTQYF
d_gene: TRBD1
j_gene: TRBJ2-3
v_gene: TRBV11-2
abundance: -

CDR3nt: TGCAGCGGATCGCGGGGGACTAATGAAAAACTGTTTTTT
CDR3aa: CSGSRGTNEKLFF
d_gene: -
j_gene: TRBJ1-4
v_gene: TRBV29-1
abundance: -

CDR3nt: TGCAGTGCTAGAGGCAAGTCCTACGAGCAGTACTTC
CDR3aa: CSARGKSYEQYF
d_gene: -
j_gene: TRBJ2-7
v_gene: TRBV20-1
abundance: once

CDR3nt: TGTGCCACCAGTGAAAGGCGGTGGAGTGAGCAGTTCTTC
CDR3aa: CATSERRWSEQFF
d_gene: -
j_gene: TRBJ2-1
v_gene: TRBV24-1
abundance: -

CDR3nt: TGCAGTGCGACGACGGGACTTTCAACGCCGGATACGCAGTATTTT
CDR3aa: CSATTGLSTPDTQYF
d_gene: -
j_gene: TRBJ2-3
v_gene: TRBV20-1
abundance: -

CDR3nt: TGCAGCGTGCCGGATAACAGGGTCAGGAACATTCAGTACTTC
CDR3aa: CSVPDNRVRNIQYF
d_gene: -
j_gene: TRBJ2-4
v_gene: TRBV29-1
abundance: once

CDR3nt: TGTGCCACCGGGCCGGGACTCAGCCTCGAGCAGTACTTC
CDR3aa: CATGPGLSLEQYF
d_gene: -
j_gene: TRBJ2-7
v_gene: TRBV15
abundance: -

CDR3nt: TGTGCCAGTAGGACCCGGGACAGCTACGAGCAGTACTTC
CDR3aa: CASRTRDSYEQYF
d_gene: TRBD1
j_gene: TRBJ2-7
v_gene: TRBV19
abundance: -

CDR3nt: TGCAGTGCTTTCCGGGACCGGGCCCCAGATACGCAGTATTTT
CDR3aa: CSAFRDRAPDTQYF
d_gene: -
j_gene: TRBJ2-3
v_gene: TRBV20-1
abundance: -

CDR3nt: TGCAGTGCTTCCAGCGGGGTGTACCAAGAGACCCAGTACTTC
CDR3aa: CSASSGVYQETQYF
d_gene: TRBD2
j_gene: TRBJ2-5
v_gene: TRBV20-1
abundance: -